A single T cell receptor beta chain is shown here with its context. What it binds is not known. A universal primer site and UMIs were added as TCR cDNA was made by 5'RACE template switching. TCRdb called the 5' RACE reads again in MiXCR, with one record for every CDR3 protein. Of hundreds of thousands of distinct CDR3 sequences in the sample, around a sixth are singletons; the top ten hold 15% to 20%. V lost 3 bases to trimming and J lost 4 bases, with 12 bases between them. Germline V gene sequence: CDR1 DFQATT, CDR2 SNEGSKA (reference sequence). The CDR3 covers 13 residues. This entry is derived from a study of T cells after yellow fever vaccination. Study-wide results and limits: There was a small share of clonotypes that showed up in both the CD4 and CD8 compartments. Post-booster repertoires again held most primary-vaccination clones (roughly 96% CD4, 75% to 90% CD8).

This specimen consisted of PBMCs, obtained before the yellow fever booster vaccination. The V gene is TRBV20-1, the J gene TRBJ2-5; D possibly corresponds to TRBD1 (5 bases). The source is a young man who received the YFV17D yellow fever vaccine. The CDR3 reads CSARSGIRETQYF. The CDR3 coding sequence is TGCAGTGCTAGGTCAGGGATTCGAGAGACCCAGTACTTC.